A single sample gave rise to the 13 T cell receptor beta chains below, sequenced in a study of control samples from healthy donors and cancer patients. Clones were read by immunoSEQ multiplex PCR, and TCRdb kept only the in-frame ones, dropping some. The sample holds 90,000 to 110,000 clones; roughly 80% are singletons and the top ten take approximately 13%. Sequences were obtained from blood. All receptors derive from a woman in her forties or fifties in good health.

The V and J genes are TRBV2 and TRBJ2-5; D might be TRBD2 (6 bases). This CDR3 is 14 amino acids long. Trimming took 4 bases from V and 5 from J, leaving 14 bases between them. CDR1 and CDR2 from the germline V gene are SNHLY and FYNNEI. CDR3 sequence: CASSVRLGGETQYF. The CDR3 region has the DNA TGTGCCAGCAGTGTCAGACTAGGCGGCGAGACCCAGTACTTC.

The chain uses TRBV24-1 and TRBJ2-7; 9 positions agree with TRBD1. CDR3 length equals 14 residues. The germline V gene has CDR1 KGHDR and CDR2 SFDVKD. The V and J ends lost 6 bases and 3 bases, in that order; junction bases with no gene match: 5. The CDR3 nucleotides are TGTGCCACCAGTAAGGGACAGGGCCACTACGAGCAGTACTTC. Translating it yields CATSKGQGHYEQYF.

V usage is TRBV28 and J usage is TRBJ2-2, with 9 bases aligning to TRBD1. Germline CDR1 and CDR2: MDHEN and SYDVKM. Trimming removed 3 bases from V and 3 bases from J; junction bases left unmatched: 5. The CDR3 is made up of 16 amino acids. CDR3 sequence reads: CASSFDTGGDTGELFF. CDR3 sequence (DNA): TGTGCCAGCAGTTTTGACACAGGGGGCGACACCGGGGAGCTGTTTTTT.

The J gene is TRBJ1-2, the V gene TRBV9; D gene uncertain. With 0 bases removed from V and 0 bases from J, the gap between germline ends came to 9 bases. This CDR3 spans 15 amino acids. Looked up from germline, CDR1 is SGDLS and CDR2 is YYNGEE. CDR3 sequence reads: CASSVGGLANYGYTF. CDR3 DNA sequence: TGTGCCAGCAGCGTAGGCGGATTGGCTAACTATGGCTACACCTTC.

V gene TRBV12-5 combines with J gene TRBJ1-4; TRBD1 matches at 8 bases. Germline-derived CDR1 and CDR2 are LGHNT and FRNRAP. V lost 7 bases to trimming and J lost 8 bases; unmatched junction nucleotides: 9. The CDR3 has 14 amino acids. The DNA of the CDR3 is TGTGCTAGTGCCTTGTCAGGGGGCGGGGAAAAACTGTTTTTT. Protein product: CASALSGGGEKLFF. Variable domain in full (rest from reference TRBV12-5 and TRBJ1-4): DARVTQTPRHKVTEMGQEVTMRCQPILGHNTVFWYRQTMMQGLELLAYFRNRAPLDDSGMPKDRFSAEMPDATLATLKIQPSEPRDSAVYFCASALSGGGEKLFFGSGTQLSVL.

The chain joins TRBV5-6 to TRBJ1-3; 7 bases match TRBD1. The CDR3 runs to 15 residues. Germline trimming cut 2 bases from V and 2 bases from J; bases unmatched to any gene: 4. Per germline, CDR1 SGHDT and CDR2 YYEEEE. The CDR3 DNA reads as TGTGCCAGCAGCTTAAGCAGGGGGACTGGAAACACCATATATTTT. It encodes CASSLSRGTGNTIYF.

This rearrangement joins TRBV6-1 to TRBJ2-3; 9 bases are shared with TRBD2. Unmatched junction bases numbered 6, after V lost 2 bases and J lost 3 bases. Germline values: CDR1 MNHNS, CDR2 SASEGT. This CDR3 has 16 residues. CDR3 in amino acids: CASSEMGGRVTDTQYF. Written as DNA, the CDR3 is TGTGCCAGCAGTGAAATGGGCGGGAGGGTGACAGATACGCAGTATTTT.

The chain recombines TRBV7-9 with TRBJ1-1; D call uncertain. CDR1 is SEHNR and CDR2 is FQNEAQ in the germline V gene (reference sequence). The CDR3 runs 11 residues. The V end lost 3 bases, the J end lost 8 bases, and 7 bases lay between the germline ends. This CDR3 reads CASSLGFEAFF. The CDR3, as DNA: TGTGCCAGCAGCTTGGGGTTCGAAGCTTTCTTT.

V gene TRBV10-1 combines with J gene TRBJ2-5; D remains unclear. The V end was cut by 7 bases, the J end by 5 bases, with 11 bases between. Germline V gives CDR1 WNHNN, CDR2 SYGVQD (reference sequence). This CDR3 has 12 residues. CDR3 DNA: TGCGCCAGCATAAGGCCGAGGGAGACCCAGTACTTC. Its protein is CASIRPRETQYF.

The chain links TRBV19 to TRBJ1-5; TRBD1 is a possible D gene (5 bases). The CDR3 loop spans 15 amino acids. Looked up from germline, CDR1 is LNHDA and CDR2 is SQIVND (reference sequence). Trimming took off 3 bases at V and 2 bases at J, with 11 bases between the two ends. CDR3 coding DNA: TGTGCCAGTAGTATTATGGGGCGCGGCAATCAGCCCCAGCATTTT. Protein product: CASSIMGRGNQPQHF.

The chain links TRBV28 to TRBJ1-1; D perhaps matches TRBD1 (6 bases). CDR1 is MDHEN and CDR2 is SYDVKM in the germline V gene. The CDR3 length is 11 residues. The V end was cut by 8 bases, the J end by 4 bases, with 8 bases between. The CDR3 bases are TGTGCCAGCGGGGGCGGCACTGAAGCTTTCTTT. This translates into CASGGGTEAFF.

This clone was seen repeatedly, ten times or more. This chain links TRBV11-2 with TRBJ1-3, with D unresolved. Deletions cut 3 bases from V and 4 bases from J, with 10 bases between. CDR1 SGHAT and CDR2 FQNNGV come from the germline V gene. The CDR3 is 14 amino acids. CDR3 sequence reads: CASSFGDGGNTIYF. The CDR3 region has the DNA TGTGCCAGCAGCTTCGGGGATGGCGGAAACACCATATATTTT.

The chain has TRBV4-3 and TRBJ1-2; D ambiguous. V gave up 0 bases and J gave up 8 bases, with 16 bases separating them. The CDR3 runs 15 residues. The germline CDR1 and CDR2 sequences are LGHNA and YSLEER. This CDR3 is CASSQDRGANVGYTF. For the CDR3, the DNA is TGCGCCAGCAGCCAAGATCGGGGTGCGAATGTCGGCTACACCTTC.